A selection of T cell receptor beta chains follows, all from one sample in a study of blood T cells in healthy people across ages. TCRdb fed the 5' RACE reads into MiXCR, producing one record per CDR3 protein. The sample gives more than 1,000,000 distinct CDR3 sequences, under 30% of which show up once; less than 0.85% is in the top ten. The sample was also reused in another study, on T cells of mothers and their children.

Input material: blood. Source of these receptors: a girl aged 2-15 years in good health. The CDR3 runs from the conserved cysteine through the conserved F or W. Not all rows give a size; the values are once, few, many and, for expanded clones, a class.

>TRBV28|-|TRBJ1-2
CASRRAQGVYGYTF
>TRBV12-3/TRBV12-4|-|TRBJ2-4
CASSRRVLSYAGLNIQYF
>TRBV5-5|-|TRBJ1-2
CASSRDSEDYTF
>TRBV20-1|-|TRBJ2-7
CSASGGPGGTRSYEQYF
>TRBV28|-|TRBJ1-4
CASSLYQGSRSEKLFF
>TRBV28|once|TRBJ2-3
CASVLSTNTDTQYF
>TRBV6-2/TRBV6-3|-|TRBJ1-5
CASVEGDSNQPQHF
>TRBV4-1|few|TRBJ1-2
CASRPAEDYGYTF
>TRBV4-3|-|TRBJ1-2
CASSLRAGPNYGYTF
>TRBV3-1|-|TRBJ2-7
CASSQDPGIIVFEQYF
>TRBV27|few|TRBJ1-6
CASSLLGNAPLHF
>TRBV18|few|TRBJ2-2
CASSPRTDYTGELFF
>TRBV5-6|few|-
CASSRAMVGETQYF
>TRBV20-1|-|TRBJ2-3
CSATKRESTDTQYF
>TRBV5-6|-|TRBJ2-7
CASSVVGYEQYF
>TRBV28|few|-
CASRGFNYNEQFF
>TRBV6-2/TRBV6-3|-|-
CASSYFQGAYNEQFF
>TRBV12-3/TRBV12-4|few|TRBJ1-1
CASSLLGSRGAFF
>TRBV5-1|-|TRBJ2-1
CASSLVGSNSYNEQFF
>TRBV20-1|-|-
CSASPGTLSEQFF
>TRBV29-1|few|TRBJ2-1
CTIRGVRQGKINEQFF
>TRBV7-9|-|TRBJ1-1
CASSSAQGLYTEAFF
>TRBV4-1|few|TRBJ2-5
CASSQYDSSGETQYF
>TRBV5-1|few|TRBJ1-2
CASRDPEGYTF
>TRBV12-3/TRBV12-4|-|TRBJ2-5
CARGDRMETQYF
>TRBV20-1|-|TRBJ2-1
CSASDFTHEQFF
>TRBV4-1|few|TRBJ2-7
CASSYSGVEQYF
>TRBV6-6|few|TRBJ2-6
CASSPGQVSGANVLTF
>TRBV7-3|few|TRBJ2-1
CASRGPGTRVDEQFF
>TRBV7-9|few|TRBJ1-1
CASSPAGETEAFF
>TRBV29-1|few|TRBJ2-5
CSVVPMTSGEETQYF
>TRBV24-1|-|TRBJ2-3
CATSSLAGSTDTQYF
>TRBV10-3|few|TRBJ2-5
CAISELGTSERFF
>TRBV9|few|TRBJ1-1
CASSVADRGITEAFF
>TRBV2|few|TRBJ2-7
CASSEALGGISSYEQYF
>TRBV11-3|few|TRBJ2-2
CASSLGEGGGELFF
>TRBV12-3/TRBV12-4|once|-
CASKVSGGAPDYNEQFF
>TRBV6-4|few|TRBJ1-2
CASSDSGHYGYTF
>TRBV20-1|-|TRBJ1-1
CSAREGTQAFF
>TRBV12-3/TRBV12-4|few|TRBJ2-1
CAGSLSQYNEQFF
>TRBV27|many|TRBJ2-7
CASSLRQSYEQYF
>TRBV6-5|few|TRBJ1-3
CASKTNRGLEDTIYF
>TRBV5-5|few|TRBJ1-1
CASSPGLSEAFF
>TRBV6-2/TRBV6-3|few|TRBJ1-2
CASSYSPDRSFYGYTF
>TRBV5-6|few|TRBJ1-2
CASSLAGRHYGYTF
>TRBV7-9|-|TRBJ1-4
CASSFGEANEKLFF
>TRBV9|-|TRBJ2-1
CASSTRDSNWNEQFF
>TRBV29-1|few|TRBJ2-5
CSGYRGSQETQYF
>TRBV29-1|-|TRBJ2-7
CSAQTGAEQYF